These T cell receptor beta chains were read from a single sample in a study of human T cells and chemical hapten exposure. TCRdb analysed the RACE reads with MiXCR anew, one entry per CDR3 protein. The sample holds roughly 190,000 distinct CDR3 sequences, 20% to 25% seen once. Sequencing was performed on whole blood, taken in connection with sensitization to the hapten diphenylcyclopropenone (DPC). The origin of the receptors is a woman aged 45 to 65 with alopecia areata. Some clones in this sample may be carry-over from other donors' samples. Each CDR3 is given with its conserved first and last residue. Each record gives: clone size, V gene, J gene, D gene, CDR3 protein, CDR3 DNA. A D gene is named only where the DNA matches it firmly. Rows give clone size only sometimes, using once, few, many, or a class for an expanded clone.

NA	TRBV28	TRBJ1-5	NA	CASKYGQYSNQPQHF	TGTGCCAGCAAGTATGGGCAGTATAGCAATCAGCCCCAGCATTTT
NA	TRBV5-4	TRBJ1-1	NA	CASSLEPIQDDDEAFF	TGTGCCAGCAGCTTGGAGCCTATACAGGACGATGATGAAGCTTTCTTT
NA	TRBV19	TRBJ2-5	NA	CASSTFPGETQYF	TGTGCCAGTAGTACTTTCCCGGGGGAGACCCAGTACTTC
NA	TRBV12-3/TRBV12-4	TRBJ2-1	NA	CASSFYGQEQFF	TGTGCCAGCAGTTTTTACGGGCAAGAGCAGTTCTTC
few	TRBV7-9	TRBJ1-5	NA	CASSLRYRDSRSNQPQHF	TGTGCCAGCAGCTTACGCTACAGGGATTCCCGAAGCAATCAGCCCCAGCATTTT
NA	TRBV2	TRBJ1-5	NA	CASSEVDLYSNQPQHF	TGTGCCAGCAGTGAAGTGGACCTTTATAGCAATCAGCCCCAGCATTTT
NA	TRBV7-2	TRBJ2-1	TRBD2	CASSLAGLAGNNEQFF	TGTGCCAGCAGCTTAGCGGGACTAGCGGGGAACAATGAGCAGTTCTTC
NA	TRBV5-6	TRBJ2-7	TRBD1	CASSSLDRGMYEQYF	TGTGCCAGCAGCTCCCTGGACAGGGGGATGTACGAGCAGTACTTC
NA	TRBV6-6	TRBJ2-1	TRBD2	CASSYKTSGSLNEQFF	TGTGCCAGCAGTTACAAGACTAGCGGGTCCTTAAATGAGCAGTTCTTC
few	TRBV29-1	TRBJ1-1	TRBD1	CSVALGQIDTEAFF	TGCAGCGTGGCCCTGGGACAGATTGACACTGAAGCTTTCTTT